This T cell receptor beta chain was observed in a study of blood T cell repertoires in COVID-19. About the study: Donors in Cohort 3 who had recovered were those with two negative PCRs, healthcare professional clearance, or resolution of their symptoms. The analysed material was cDNA or gDNA that came from T cells, B-cell-depleted T cells, or PBMCs.

The CDR3 contains 15 residues. V shed 2 bases and J 2 bases; nucleotides not matched to a gene: 3. Per the germline V gene, CDR1 is MDHEN and CDR2 is SYDVKM. On this clone itself: This same CDR3 is encoded by further DNA sequences in the sample.

The method was immunoSEQ multiplex PCR; TCRdb's version includes in-frame clones alone and lacks a portion of them. This sample carries approximately 210,000 clones, around 90% of them seen once, and the ten largest clones take approximately 7.3%. The specimen sequenced was PBMCs or T cells enriched from blood (not recorded which). The V gene is TRBV28, the J gene TRBJ2-7; 10 positions agree with TRBD1. The clonotype comes from a man aged 30 to 45 in a cohort exposed to, infected with or recovered from COVID-19 (not recorded which). The CDR3 coding sequence is TGTGCCAGCAGTTTACCCGGGACAGGGGCCTACGAGCAGTACTTC. As protein: CASSLPGTGAYEQYF.